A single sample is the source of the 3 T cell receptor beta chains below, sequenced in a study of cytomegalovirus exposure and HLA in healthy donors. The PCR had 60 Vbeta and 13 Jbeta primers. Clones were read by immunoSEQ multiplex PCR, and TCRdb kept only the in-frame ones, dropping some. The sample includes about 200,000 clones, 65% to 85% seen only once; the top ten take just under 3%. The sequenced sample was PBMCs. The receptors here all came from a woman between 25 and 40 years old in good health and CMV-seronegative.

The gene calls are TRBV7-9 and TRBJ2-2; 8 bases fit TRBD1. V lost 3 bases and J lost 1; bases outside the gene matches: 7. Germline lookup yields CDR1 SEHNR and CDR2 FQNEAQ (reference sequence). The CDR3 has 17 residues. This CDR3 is CASSFRRTGLNTGELFF. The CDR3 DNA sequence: TGTGCCAGCAGCTTCAGGCGGACAGGGCTGAACACCGGGGAGCTGTTTTTT.

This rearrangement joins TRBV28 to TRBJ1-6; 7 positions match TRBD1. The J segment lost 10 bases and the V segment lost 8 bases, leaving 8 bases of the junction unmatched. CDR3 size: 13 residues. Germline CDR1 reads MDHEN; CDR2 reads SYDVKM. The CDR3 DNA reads TGTGCCAGCGGGGACAGACTAAACTCACCCCTCCACTTT. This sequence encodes CASGDRLNSPLHF.

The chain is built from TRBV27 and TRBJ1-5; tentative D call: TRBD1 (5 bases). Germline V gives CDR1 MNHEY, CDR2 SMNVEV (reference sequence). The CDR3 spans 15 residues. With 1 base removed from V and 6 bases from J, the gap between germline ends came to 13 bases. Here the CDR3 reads CASSLWAQGGQPQHF. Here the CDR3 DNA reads TGTGCCAGCAGTTTATGGGCTCAGGGCGGTCAGCCCCAGCATTTT.